Following are 29 T cell receptor beta chains from one sample sequenced in a study of neoadjuvant nivolumab and ipilimumab in lung cancer. Profiled with immunoSEQ multiplex PCR; TCRdb holds only in-frame clones, not every one. The sample gives roughly 2,500 clones, approximately 85% of which show up once; 2.4% is in the top ten. Sequencing used tumor tissue, obtained before neoadjuvant nivolumab, alone or with ipilimumab. These receptors all stem from an adult with non-small cell lung cancer.

DNA for the CDR3: TGTGCCAGCAGTCCGACTAGCGGTCTAGCCAAAAACATTCAGTACTTC. Residues: CASSPTSGLAKNIQYF. This chain links TRBV2 with TRBJ2-4; TRBD2 matches 9 bases. Trimming took 5 bases from V and 0 from J; bases not matched to a gene: 5. This CDR3 has 16 residues. Per germline, CDR1 SNHLY and CDR2 FYNNEI.

The chain couples TRBV4-1 to TRBJ2-1; 10 bases map to TRBD2. This CDR3 has 17 residues. CDR1 is MGHRA, CDR2 YSYEKL, per germline. J was trimmed by 4 bases and V by 4 bases; bases with no gene match: 10. In DNA form, the CDR3 reads TGCGCCAGCAGCCCCGGCTGGACTAGCGGTCTGTACAATGAGCAGTTCTTC. It is translated as CASSPGWTSGLYNEQFF.

This clone came up once. The chain has TRBV19 and TRBJ2-6; TRBD1 aligns across 7 bases. Germline values: CDR1 LNHDA, CDR2 SQIVND (reference sequence). This CDR3 comprises 20 residues. The V segment lost 1 base and the J segment 0 bases; nucleotides outside the gene matches: 12. The DNA for the CDR3 is TGTGCCAGTAGTATAGGTTACTACAGGGGTCCACTCTCTGGGGCCAACGTCCTGACTTTC. It codes for CASSIGYYRGPLSGANVLTF.

This chain uses TRBV7-2 with TRBJ1-1; D remains unclear. This CDR3 is built from 13 residues. CDR1 is SGHTA, CDR2 FQGNSA, per germline. Trimming removed 2 bases from V and 7 bases from J, with 11 bases in between. The CDR3, as DNA: TGTGCCAGCAGCTTATATTCGGGTGGTGAAGCTTTCTTT. Its translation: CASSLYSGGEAFF.

The chain has TRBV27 and TRBJ2-2; D unclear. Germline CDR1 reads MNHEY; CDR2 reads SMNVEV (reference sequence). The CDR3 extends over 15 amino acids. V dropped 5 bases and J dropped 8 bases, with 18 bases sitting between them. CDR3 region: CASSRSGRVLGELFF. Here the CDR3 DNA reads TGTGCCAGCAGTAGGTCGGGCCGTGTTTTGGGGGAGCTGTTTTTT.

This clone was seen more than once but under ten times. V gene TRBV18 combines with J gene TRBJ2-7; a possible D gene is TRBD1 (6 bases). V was pared by 3 bases and J by 1 base, with 10 bases between. CDR1 is KGHSH and CDR2 is LQKENI in the germline V gene. This CDR3 is built from 14 residues. CDR3 region: CASSPDRLSYEQYF. The CDR3 nucleotides are TGTGCCAGCTCACCTGACAGGCTGTCCTACGAGCAGTACTTC.

The chain couples TRBV19 to TRBJ1-1; 9 bases fit TRBD1. V lost 10 bases and J lost 5; bases outside the gene matches: 11. Germline V CDR1 and CDR2: LNHDA, SQIVND (reference sequence). The CDR3 loop spans 14 amino acids. CDR3 bases: TGTGCCACTCGACTCCGGGACAGGGAAACTGAAGCTTTCTTT. The encoded protein is CATRLRDRETEAFF.

The chain uses TRBV6-1 and TRBJ1-2, with 7 bases aligning to TRBD1. Germline V lookup: CDR1 MNHNS, CDR2 SASEGT. The CDR3 has 14 amino acids. V was clipped by 4 bases and J by 0 bases; unmatched bases: 2. The CDR3 DNA reads TGTGCCAGCAGTGCGGGACAGACTAACTATGGCTACACCTTC. Translating gives CASSAGQTNYGYTF.

The rearrangement joins TRBV5-1 to TRBJ1-4, with TRBD1 matching 7 bases. With V trimmed by 0 bases and J by 7 bases, 3 bases remained unmatched. This CDR3 region has 14 residues. Germline CDR1 and CDR2: SGHRS and YFSETQ. The CDR3 coding sequence is TGCGCCAGCAGCTTGGAGAGGGGGCCTGAAAAACTGTTTTTT. It specifies CASSLERGPEKLFF.

This clone was recorded once. The V and J genes are TRBV18 and TRBJ2-1, with 8 bases matching TRBD1. Germline CDR1 is KGHSH and CDR2 is LQKENI. This CDR3 region has 14 residues. The trim removed 6 bases at V and 7 bases at J, leaving 8 bases unmatched. In DNA form, the CDR3 reads TGTGCCAGCTCGCACAGACAGGGGAGAAATGAGCAGTTCTTC. Protein: CASSHRQGRNEQFF.

This sequence joins TRBV28 and TRBJ2-5; D not resolved. The CDR3 has 13 amino acids. Germline assignment: CDR1 MDHEN and CDR2 SYDVKM. The V and J ends lost 3 bases and 4 bases respectively, with 9 bases between them. Here the CDR3 reads CASSLDPTETQYF. The CDR3 nucleotides read TGTGCCAGCAGTTTGGACCCTACAGAGACCCAGTACTTC.

This chain connects TRBV5-1 to TRBJ2-1; 9 bases are a match to TRBD2. Unmatched junction bases numbered 5, after V lost 1 base and J lost 9 bases. In germline, CDR1 is SGHRS, CDR2 YFSETQ. The CDR3 totals 14 residues. The CDR3 loop is CASSLMAGGGEQFF. The CDR3 coding sequence is TGCGCCAGCAGCTTGATGGCGGGAGGGGGTGAGCAGTTCTTC.

This clone has just one count. V gene TRBV4-1 combines with J gene TRBJ1-4; 7 nucleotides align to TRBD1. Germline CDR1 is MGHRA and CDR2 is YSYEKL. Germline trimming cut 1 base from V and 5 bases from J; bases unmatched to any gene: 4. This CDR3 comprises 15 residues. DNA for the CDR3: TGCGCCAGCAGCCAAGTCGCGACAGGGAATGAAAAACTGTTTTTT. Encoded protein: CASSQVATGNEKLFF.

This chain joins TRBV7-8 and TRBJ2-2; 9 bases line up with TRBD1. The CDR3 runs to 16 residues. The V segment lost 3 bases and the J segment 6 bases; nucleotides outside the gene matches: 8. Germline V gene lookup returns CDR1 SGHVS and CDR2 FQNEAQ. CDR3 in amino acids: CASSFTGTGSPGELFF. Here the CDR3 DNA reads TGTGCCAGCAGCTTTACCGGGACAGGGTCCCCCGGGGAGCTGTTTTTT.

CDR3 loop: CASSFRPIEGNEQFF. The CDR3 nucleotides read TGTGCCAGCAGTTTCCGGCCTATCGAGGGGAATGAGCAGTTCTTC. The chain carries TRBV27 and TRBJ2-1; D may correspond to TRBD1 or TRBD2 (5 bases each). Per germline, CDR1 MNHEY and CDR2 SMNVEV (reference sequence). The V gene lost 3 bases and the J gene lost 7 bases, with 16 bases spanning the gap. The CDR3 runs to 15 residues.

This sequence joins TRBV28 and TRBJ2-1; 11 bases line up with TRBD2. Germline V CDR1 and CDR2: MDHEN, SYDVKM. The junction had 15 bases not matched to a gene; V was cut back by 5 bases and J by 3 bases. The CDR3 length is 19 residues. As DNA, the CDR3 is TGTGCCAGCAGTCTTACCCCTCTCCTGACTAGCGGGAACTACAATGAGCAGTTCTTC. This sequence encodes CASSLTPLLTSGNYNEQFF.

J is TRBJ1-5 and V is TRBV10-3, with a tentative D call TRBD1 (5 bases). The CDR3 has 15 amino acids. Trimming pared 0 bases from V and 11 bases from J, leaving 17 bases between. Germline assignment: CDR1 ENHRY and CDR2 SYGVKD. CDR3 region: CAISESRGSGLSQHF. The CDR3 nucleotides are TGTGCCATCAGTGAGTCGAGGGGATCGGGGTTGTCCCAGCATTTT.

The sample holds one count of this clone. This sequence joins TRBV6-6 and TRBJ2-1; 9 positions match TRBD1. This CDR3 comprises 16 residues. Trimming removed 4 bases from V and 5 bases from J; junction bases left unmatched: 9. From germline, CDR1 is MNHNY and CDR2 SVGAGI (reference sequence). CDR3 DNA sequence: TGTGCCAGCAGTTTCGGCCGGGACAGGGCCCACAATGAGCAGTTCTTC. It translates to CASSFGRDRAHNEQFF.

V is TRBV10-1 and J is TRBJ2-3; 8 bases match TRBD2. Losses at the gene ends were 5 bases for V and 4 bases for J; bases not matched to a gene: 5. The CDR3 covers 14 residues. Germline lookup yields CDR1 WNHNN and CDR2 SYGVQD (reference sequence). CDR3 loop: CASSSGGRPDTQYF. The CDR3 DNA is TGCGCCAGCAGTTCGGGAGGGCGCCCAGATACGCAGTATTTT.

The chain joins TRBV19 to TRBJ1-4; D is uncertain. Looked up from germline, CDR1 is LNHDA and CDR2 is SQIVND (reference sequence). Trimming removed 3 bases at V and 2 bases at J, with 7 bases between. This CDR3 has 14 residues. The CDR3 DNA reads as TGTGCCAGTAGTATCGGCAGTACTAATGAAAAACTGTTTTTT. This gives the protein CASSIGSTNEKLFF.

This clone was detected only once. V usage is TRBV29-1 and J usage is TRBJ1-1; D uncertain. CDR1 is SQVTM and CDR2 is ANQGSEA in the germline V gene. The CDR3 sequence is 10 residues long. Deletions cut 6 bases from V and 1 base from J, with 3 bases between. CDR3 in DNA: TGCAGCGTCGGGAACACTGAAGCTTTCTTT. It encodes CSVGNTEAFF.

The chain has TRBV28 and TRBJ1-1; D gene uncertain. Germline CDR1 reads MDHEN; CDR2 reads SYDVKM. This CDR3 region has 14 residues. V dropped 9 bases and J dropped 2 bases, with 16 bases sitting between them. CDR3 nucleotides: TGTGCCAGTCTTTCGACCGGGCTAAACACTGAAGCTTTCTTT. Amino acids: CASLSTGLNTEAFF. Full variable domain (rest looked up from reference TRBV28 and TRBJ1-1): DVKVTQSSRYLVKRTGEKVFLECVQDMDHENMFWYRQDPGLGLRLIYFSYDVKMKEKGDIPEGYSVSREKKERFSLILESASTNQTSMYLCASLSTGLNTEAFFGQGTRLTVV.

The rearrangement joins TRBV7-8 to TRBJ1-5; D might be TRBD1 (6 bases). From germline, CDR1 is SGHVS and CDR2 FQNEAQ. This CDR3 is built from 17 residues. V was trimmed by 6 bases and J by 0 bases, leaving 18 bases between them. Here the CDR3 DNA reads TGTGCCAGCAGTCTAGGACAGCATTCATATAGCAATCAGCCCCAGCATTTT. It is translated as CASSLGQHSYSNQPQHF.

V is TRBV12-5 and J is TRBJ1-2; a weak D match, TRBD1 (5 bases). Germline assignment: CDR1 LGHNT and CDR2 FRNRAP. The CDR3 extends over 15 amino acids. The V gene lost 2 bases and the J gene lost 8 bases, with 18 bases spanning the gap. The CDR3 region is CASGLNSQTVSGYTF. The CDR3 DNA sequence: TGTGCTAGTGGTTTGAATTCTCAGACAGTGAGCGGCTACACCTTC. Full variable domain (outside the CDR3, taken from reference TRBV12-5 and TRBJ1-2): DARVTQTPRHKVTEMGQEVTMRCQPILGHNTVFWYRQTMMQGLELLAYFRNRAPLDDSGMPKDRFSAEMPDATLATLKIQPSEPRDSAVYFCASGLNSQTVSGYTFGSGTRLTVV.

V and J are TRBV4-1 and TRBJ1-2; TRBD1 is a possible D gene (5 bases). Germline V gene lookup returns CDR1 MGHRA and CDR2 YSYEKL. Trimming removed 4 bases at V and 2 bases at J, with 14 bases between. The CDR3 sequence is 15 residues long. The CDR3 DNA is TGCGCCAGCAGCCCTCCCCTTCGGGGCAACTATGGCTACACCTTC. As protein: CASSPPLRGNYGYTF.

The chain links TRBV7-9 to TRBJ2-7; 7 bases fit TRBD1. The CDR3 covers 14 residues. V gave up 3 bases and J gave up 4 bases; unmatched junction bases: 6. The germline V gene has CDR1 SEHNR and CDR2 FQNEAQ (reference sequence). The CDR3 here is CASSLLTGEYEQYF. In nucleotides, the CDR3 is TGTGCCAGCAGCTTGCTTACAGGGGAGTACGAGCAGTACTTC.

This sequence joins TRBV4-1 and TRBJ2-7, with a weak D call TRBD1 (6 bases). Germline V gives CDR1 MGHRA, CDR2 YSYEKL. Trimming shortened V by 0 bases and J by 2 bases, and 14 bases separated the two germline ends. This CDR3 is 16 amino acids long. CDR3 sequence reads: CASSQEVGASTYEQYF. The CDR3 DNA reads TGCGCCAGCAGCCAAGAGGTGGGGGCGTCGACCTACGAGCAGTACTTC.

The V and J genes are TRBV27 and TRBJ2-2; a possible D gene is TRBD1 (6 bases). The V end lost 3 bases, the J end lost 7 bases, and 9 bases lay between the germline ends. Germline CDR1 and CDR2: MNHEY and SMNVEV (reference sequence). The CDR3 contains 13 residues. CDR3 region: CASSFPRGGELFF. The CDR3 DNA follows: TGTGCCAGCAGTTTCCCCAGGGGCGGGGAGCTGTTTTTT.

This clone was recorded only once. This sequence joins TRBV2 and TRBJ2-1; D might be TRBD1 (5 bases). V was cut by 3 bases and J by 2 bases, with 14 bases left in between. This CDR3 has 16 residues. CDR1 is SNHLY, CDR2 FYNNEI, per germline. The CDR3 region is CASSDWYRKAYNEQFF. CDR3 DNA sequence: TGTGCCAGCAGTGATTGGTACAGGAAAGCCTACAATGAGCAGTTCTTC.